This entry lists 10 T cell receptor beta chains sequenced from one sample in a study of prognosis after radiotherapy for stage I lung cancer. Genomic DNA served as the source from which two-round multiplex PCR generated TCR beta CDR3 amplicons. Round one of PCR was performed, and it used primers specific to each TRBV and TRBJ gene. MiXCR, run by TCRdb on the multiplex PCR reads, gives a single entry per CDR3 protein. The table shows 13,000 or so distinct CDR3 sequences, with less than 50% occurring only once. The source was PBMCs, collected before or after stereotactic body radiation therapy (not recorded which). The receptors shown here come from a donor of 50 years or more with non-small cell lung cancer.

This clonotype was counted only a few times. V usage is TRBV7-9 and J usage is TRBJ2-7; 8 bases align to TRBD2. The length of the CDR3 is 16 residues. Trimming took 2 bases from V and 1 from J; bases not matched to a gene: 7. CDR1 SEHNR and CDR2 FQNEAQ come from the germline V gene (reference sequence). CDR3 amino acids: CASSLLDGRASYEQYF. The DNA for the CDR3 is TGTGCCAGCAGCTTATTAGACGGGAGGGCGTCCTACGAGCAGTACTTC. The complete variable domain, with remaining parts taken from reference TRBV7-9 and TRBJ2-7, reads DTGVSQNPRHKITKRGQNVTFRCDPISEHNRLYWYRQTLGQGPEFLTYFQNEAQLEKSRLLSDRFSAERPKGSFSTLEIQRTEQGDSAMYLCASSLLDGRASYEQYFGPGTRLTVT.

The chain is built from TRBV27 and TRBJ2-7, with 10 nucleotides matching TRBD2. Germline trimming cut 2 bases from V and 6 bases from J; bases unmatched to any gene: 1. Germline CDR1 is MNHEY and CDR2 is SMNVEV (reference sequence). The CDR3 totals 13 residues. As DNA, the CDR3 is TGTGCCAGCAGTTTAATAGCGGGGGGCGAGCAGTACTTC. Its protein is CASSLIAGGEQYF.

This clonotype came up many times. The chain links TRBV28 to TRBJ2-3; the D gene is possibly TRBD2 (5 bases). Trimming shortened V by 5 bases and J by 3 bases, and 15 bases separated the two germline ends. CDR3 length equals 15 residues. Germline V gives CDR1 MDHEN, CDR2 SYDVKM. The CDR3 DNA sequence: TGTGCCAGCAGTGGAGGAGTGCTAGCAACAGATACGCAGTATTTT. The encoded protein is CASSGGVLATDTQYF.

At least ten counts were recorded for this clonotype. V is TRBV29-1 and J is TRBJ2-3; 8 bases fit TRBD2. This CDR3 is built from 14 residues. CDR1 and CDR2 (germline): SQVTM, ANQGSEA. V lost 6 bases, J lost 4 bases, and 9 bases stayed unmatched. The CDR3 sequence: CSVGSGSVADTQYF. The CDR3, as DNA: TGCAGCGTGGGAAGCGGGAGCGTCGCAGATACGCAGTATTTT.

V usage is TRBV20-1 and J usage is TRBJ2-1, with 7 bases identical to TRBD2. V lost 6 bases, J lost 7 bases, and 6 bases stayed unmatched. CDR3 size: 12 residues. Germline CDR1 and CDR2: DFQATT and SNEGSKA (reference sequence). The chain's CDR3 is CSAGEGGNEQFF. CDR3 DNA sequence: TGCAGTGCGGGGGAGGGAGGGAATGAGCAGTTCTTC.

On this clonotype itself: Relative to the germline gene, one junction end is altered; a read error may explain this. J is TRBJ2-5 and V is TRBV6-1, with TRBD2 as a possible D gene (5 bases). Matching the DNA end better, TRBJ2-1 makes the J call doubtful. The CDR3 contains 16 residues. Germline assignment: CDR1 MNHNS and CDR2 SASEGT. CDR3 protein: CASSEFGMTPNNEQFF. The CDR3, as DNA: TGTGCCAGTAGTGAATTCGGGATGACCCCCAACAATGAGCAGTTCTTC.

In this sample, this clonotype turned up a few times. The chain uses TRBV20-1 and TRBJ2-7, with 13 bases identical to TRBD2. The CDR3 extends over 16 amino acids. Germline trimming cut 5 bases from V and 6 bases from J; bases unmatched to any gene: 13. The germline CDR1 and CDR2 sequences are DFQATT and SNEGSKA (reference sequence). CDR3 coding DNA: TGCAGTGCTGGAGGGACTAGCGGGAATGTCAGGGGCGAGCAGTACTTC. Translating gives CSAGGTSGNVRGEQYF.

This clonotype was detected many times. This chain connects TRBV28 to TRBJ2-6; no firm D call. The CDR3 contains 15 residues. The V end was cut by 6 bases, the J end by 0 bases, with 9 bases between. Germline V gives CDR1 MDHEN, CDR2 SYDVKM. The DNA of the CDR3 is TGTGCCAGCAGACCCCTCAGCTCTGGGGCCAACGTCCTGACTTTC. This translates into CASRPLSSGANVLTF.

Remarks on this clonotype: This probably arose from a read error, given a far larger clone one base away. The V gene is TRBV5-5, the J gene TRBJ2-7; 7 nucleotides align to TRBD1. The J call may be in error: the DNA end matches TRBJ2-5 better. Germline-derived CDR1 and CDR2 are SGHKS and YYEKEE (reference sequence). The CDR3 has 18 amino acids. The CDR3 DNA reads as TGTGCCAGCAGCGACCGGTGGGGGACAGTGGGAAAACAAGAGACCCAGTACTTC. This gives the protein CASSDRWGTVGKQETQYF.

The CDR3 loop is CASSLTTEQYF. Written as DNA, the CDR3 is TGTGCCAGCAGTTTAACGACCGAGCAGTACTTC. V usage is TRBV12-3 or TRBV12-4 and J usage is TRBJ2-7; D gene uncertain. The V end lost 2 bases, the J end lost 6 bases, and 5 bases lay between the germline ends. The CDR3 runs 11 residues.